This TCR beta chain was obtained from a study of shared clonotypes between healthy human individuals. The V end was cut by 6 bases, the J end by 0 bases, with 8 bases between. CDR3 length equals 14 residues. Germline V gene data show CDR1 as MGHDK and CDR2 as SYGVNS. Produced via immunoSEQ multiplex PCR; TCRdb's table is partial and in-frame only. Counted here are some 2,100,000 clones, approximately 94% occurring once; the ten biggest clones make up roughly 0.13%. The chain joins TRBV25-1 to TRBJ2-2, with no clear D. The source is a man aged 18 to 30 in good health. The sequencing sample was made of naive CD4+ T cells sorted from blood. The subset: CD45RA+ positively selected. The DNA of the CDR3 is TGTGCCAGCAGCATCGGCCCGAACACCGGGGAGCTGTTTTTT. Translated, it gives CASSIGPNTGELFF.